This entry lists 23 T cell receptor beta chains sequenced from one sample in a study of shared clonotypes between healthy human individuals. Clones were sequenced by immunoSEQ multiplex PCR, and TCRdb holds only the in-frame ones, with some missing. The sample records under 1,900,000 clones, just under 99% being singletons. The sequenced sample was naive CD4+ T cells sorted from blood. The sample's subset: CD45RA+ positively selected. The receptors originated from a man between 25 and 39 years old in good health.

The chain links TRBV4-3 to TRBJ2-7; D perhaps matches TRBD2 (6 bases). This CDR3 region has 16 residues. V was shortened by 0 bases and J by 4 bases, with 16 bases between the two germline ends. The germline CDR1 and CDR2 sequences are LGHNA and YSLEER. The CDR3 region has the DNA TGCGCCAGCAGCCAAGATAGGGCGGGATCAGTGTACGAGCAGTACTTC. Translating gives CASSQDRAGSVYEQYF.

The V and J genes are TRBV11-2 and TRBJ2-1; D tentatively fits TRBD1 or TRBD2 (5 bases each). V was clipped by 5 bases and J by 5 bases, with 16 bases between them. The CDR3 loop spans 15 amino acids. CDR1 and CDR2 (germline): SGHAT, FQNNGV. The CDR3 nucleotides are TGTGCCAGCAGCGAAGACTACAGGACCGACAATGAGCAGTTCTTC. Translated: CASSEDYRTDNEQFF. The variable domain in full, with the rest retrieved from reference TRBV11-2 and TRBJ2-1, is EAGVAQSPRYKIIEKRQSVAFWCNPISGHATLYWYQQILGQGPKLLIQFQNNGVVDDSQLPKDRFSAERLKGVDSTLKIQPAKLEDSAVYLCASSEDYRTDNEQFFGPGTRLTVL.

This chain links TRBV28 with TRBJ1-5; D ambiguous. This CDR3 region has 12 residues. V was shortened by 5 bases and J by 2 bases, with 4 bases between the two germline ends. Germline V lookup: CDR1 MDHEN, CDR2 SYDVKM. CDR3 residues: CASSGGNQPQHF. The CDR3 nucleotides read TGTGCCAGCAGTGGTGGCAATCAGCCCCAGCATTTT.

V usage is TRBV7-8 and J usage is TRBJ1-5; perhaps TRBD1 as D (5 bases). With 5 bases removed from V and 1 base from J, the gap between germline ends came to 18 bases. The CDR3 is 17 residues long. CDR1 is SGHVS and CDR2 is FQNEAQ in the germline V gene. The CDR3 loop reads CASSSGWGGESNQPQHF. The CDR3 bases are TGTGCCAGCAGCAGTGGGTGGGGGGGAGAGAGCAATCAGCCCCAGCATTTT.

V gene TRBV5-4 combines with J gene TRBJ1-3; possibly TRBD1 for D (5 bases). The V end lost 3 bases, the J end lost 1 base, and 11 bases lay between the germline ends. This CDR3 region has 15 residues. Germline V gene lookup returns CDR1 SGHNT and CDR2 YYREEE (reference sequence). CDR3: CASSWGGGSGNTIYF. In nucleotides, the CDR3 is TGTGCCAGCAGCTGGGGCGGGGGTTCTGGAAACACCATATATTTT.

The rearrangement uses TRBV2 and TRBJ2-7, with TRBD2 identical over 15 bases. This CDR3 comprises 18 residues. With V trimmed by 7 bases and J by 2 bases, 12 bases remained unmatched. From germline, CDR1 is SNHLY and CDR2 FYNNEI. The CDR3 sequence is CASTRTSGRAVQAYEQYF. Written as DNA, the CDR3 is TGTGCCAGCACCCGGACTAGCGGGAGGGCCGTACAAGCCTACGAGCAGTACTTC.

The gene calls are TRBV4-1 and TRBJ2-7; a possible D gene is TRBD1 (6 bases). CDR3 length: 12 residues. Germline CDR1 is MGHRA and CDR2 is YSYEKL. V lost 11 bases, J lost 2 bases, and 13 bases lay in between. CDR3 loop: CASRGATYEQYF. The CDR3 DNA is TGCGCCTCCAGGGGAGCAACCTACGAGCAGTACTTC.

The genes are TRBV18 and TRBJ2-1; 12 bases are a match to TRBD2. CDR1 is KGHSH, CDR2 LQKENI, per germline. This CDR3 spans 16 amino acids. V was clipped by 6 bases and J by 6 bases; unmatched bases: 9. The CDR3 reads CASSPKGLAGINEQFF. For the CDR3, the DNA is TGTGCCAGCTCGCCTAAAGGACTAGCGGGGATCAATGAGCAGTTCTTC.

The rearrangement joins TRBV7-6 to TRBJ2-2; the match to TRBD1 covers 9 bases. Germline V gene sequence: CDR1 SGHVS, CDR2 FNYEAQ. V was pared by 5 bases and J by 4 bases, with 8 bases of the junction left unmatched. The CDR3 length is 16 residues. The CDR3 DNA is TGTGCCAGCAGCCGAACAGGGGGCGCCGGCACCGGGGAGCTGTTTTTT. Translated: CASSRTGGAGTGELFF.

V and J are TRBV5-4 and TRBJ2-7, with 10 bases lining up with TRBD2. This CDR3 has 13 residues. CDR1 is SGHNT and CDR2 is YYREEE in the germline V gene (reference sequence). The V gene end was trimmed by 3 bases and the J gene end by 7 bases; junction bases not matched to a gene: 4. The CDR3 region is CASSYQLAGEQYF. CDR3 in DNA: TGTGCCAGCAGCTACCAACTAGCGGGAGAGCAGTACTTC. Variable domain in full (rest from reference TRBV5-4 and TRBJ2-7): ETGVTQSPTHLIKTRGQQVTLRCSSQSGHNTVSWYQQALGQGPQFIFQYYREEENGRGNFPPRFSGLQFPNYSSELNVNALELDDSALYLCASSYQLAGEQYFGPGTRLTVT.

The chain carries TRBV14 and TRBJ2-7; D unclear. The V end was cut by 4 bases, the J end by 2 bases, with 6 bases between. The CDR3 loop spans 12 amino acids. The V gene's germline CDR1 is SGHDN and CDR2 FVKESK. The CDR3 protein is CASSRLAYEQYF. The CDR3 nucleotides read TGTGCCAGCAGCCGACTTGCCTACGAGCAGTACTTC.

For this clone: Other DNA sequences in this sample translate to the same CDR3. The CDR3: CASSLVSSSYEQYF. The CDR3 region has the DNA TGTGCCAGCAGTTTAGTGTCGTCTTCCTACGAGCAGTACTTC. V and J are TRBV28 and TRBJ2-7; D remains unclear. Germline CDR1 and CDR2: MDHEN and SYDVKM. Trimming removed 2 bases from V and 1 base from J, with 9 bases in between. The CDR3 has 14 amino acids.

V usage is TRBV18 and J usage is TRBJ2-7; 8 bases line up with TRBD1. Germline V CDR1 and CDR2: KGHSH, LQKENI. Losses at the gene ends were 6 bases for V and 6 bases for J; bases not matched to a gene: 10. This CDR3 spans 14 amino acids. CDR3: CASSSPAGGFEQYF. CDR3 DNA sequence: TGTGCCAGCTCTTCCCCGGCAGGGGGCTTCGAGCAGTACTTC.

The rearrangement uses TRBV10-1 and TRBJ1-1; perhaps TRBD1 as D (6 bases). Looked up from germline, CDR1 is WNHNN and CDR2 is SYGVQD (reference sequence). The V end was cut by 8 bases, the J end by 1 base, with 14 bases between. The CDR3 loop spans 14 amino acids. This CDR3 is CASRGGGKNTEAFF. CDR3 coding DNA: TGCGCCAGCCGGGGGGGCGGAAAGAACACTGAAGCTTTCTTT.

The gene calls are TRBV10-3 and TRBJ2-6; D is perhaps TRBD1 (5 bases). CDR3 length: 14 amino acids. CDR1 is ENHRY and CDR2 is SYGVKD in the germline V gene. V shed 3 bases and J shed 2 bases, with 5 bases lying between them. Written as DNA, the CDR3 is TGTGCCATCAGTGACAGGGCTGGGGCCAACGTCCTGACTTTC. Translating it yields CAISDRAGANVLTF.

The chain recombines TRBV27 with TRBJ2-5; a possible D gene is TRBD1 (7 bases). Trimming left V 6 bases short and J 4 bases short, with 12 bases between. The CDR3 contains 13 residues. Germline V gene sequence: CDR1 MNHEY, CDR2 SMNVEV (reference sequence). This CDR3 reads CASRRGQRETQYF. CDR3 coding DNA: TGTGCCAGCAGGCGGGGACAGAGAGAGACCCAGTACTTC.

This rearrangement joins TRBV28 to TRBJ1-4; D is ambiguous. Germline V gives CDR1 MDHEN, CDR2 SYDVKM. This CDR3 is built from 15 residues. The V end lost 6 bases, the J end lost 7 bases, and 18 bases lay between the germline ends. The CDR3 spells CASRPPARGREKLFF. As DNA, the CDR3 is TGTGCCAGCAGACCCCCTGCCCGTGGTCGTGAAAAACTGTTTTTT.

The J gene is TRBJ2-7, the V gene TRBV7-8, with 12 bases fitting TRBD2. The CDR3 is 14 amino acids. Per germline, CDR1 SGHVS and CDR2 FQNEAQ. V lost 4 bases and J lost 2; bases outside the gene matches: 0. In DNA form, the CDR3 reads TGTGCCAGCAGCTGGACTAGCGGGACCTACGAGCAGTACTTC. It encodes CASSWTSGTYEQYF.

The sample holds one count of this clone. The chain uses TRBV5-5 and TRBJ2-7; 8 bases line up with TRBD1. Germline loops: CDR1 SGHKS, CDR2 YYEKEE (reference sequence). The CDR3 extends over 15 amino acids. V was pared by 2 bases and J by 5 bases, with 9 bases of the junction left unmatched. The CDR3 nucleotides read TGTGCCAGCAGCTTTGGCCCGCAGACAGGGGACGAGCAGTACTTC. It is translated as CASSFGPQTGDEQYF.

The chain joins TRBV5-6 to TRBJ2-7; TRBD1 matches at 8 bases. The CDR3 covers 16 residues. Germline V gene sequence: CDR1 SGHDT, CDR2 YYEEEE. Unmatched junction bases numbered 14, after V lost 4 bases and J lost 5 bases. The DNA for the CDR3 is TGTGCCAGCAGCACGCTCCGGGACAGGAGGATGAACGAGCAGTACTTC. This translates into CASSTLRDRRMNEQYF.

This chain joins TRBV10-3 and TRBJ2-7; 7 bases agree with TRBD2. The germline gives CDR1 ENHRY, CDR2 SYGVKD. V shed 0 bases, J shed 1 base, and the junction held 6 bases outside the gene matches. The CDR3 consists of 16 residues. CDR3 residues: CAISESLAGSSYEQYF. The CDR3 region has the DNA TGTGCCATCAGTGAGTCTTTAGCGGGCTCGTCCTACGAGCAGTACTTC.

The V gene is TRBV9, the J gene TRBJ2-7; tentatively, D is TRBD2 (5 bases). The CDR3 contains 13 residues. Trimming pared 4 bases from V and 4 bases from J, leaving 12 bases between. CDR1 and CDR2 from the germline V gene are SGDLS and YYNGEE. The CDR3, as DNA: TGTGCCAGCAGCCCGCGCTCGGGATACGAGCAGTACTTC. It translates to CASSPRSGYEQYF.

This clone was recorded once. This chain links TRBV4-3 with TRBJ2-3, with D uncertain. Trimming cost V 1 base and J 6 bases, with 2 bases left between them. Germline loops: CDR1 LGHNA, CDR2 YSLEER. CDR3 size: 11 residues. The CDR3 bases are TGCGCCAGCAGCCAAGGTGATACGCAGTATTTT. Encoded protein: CASSQGDTQYF.